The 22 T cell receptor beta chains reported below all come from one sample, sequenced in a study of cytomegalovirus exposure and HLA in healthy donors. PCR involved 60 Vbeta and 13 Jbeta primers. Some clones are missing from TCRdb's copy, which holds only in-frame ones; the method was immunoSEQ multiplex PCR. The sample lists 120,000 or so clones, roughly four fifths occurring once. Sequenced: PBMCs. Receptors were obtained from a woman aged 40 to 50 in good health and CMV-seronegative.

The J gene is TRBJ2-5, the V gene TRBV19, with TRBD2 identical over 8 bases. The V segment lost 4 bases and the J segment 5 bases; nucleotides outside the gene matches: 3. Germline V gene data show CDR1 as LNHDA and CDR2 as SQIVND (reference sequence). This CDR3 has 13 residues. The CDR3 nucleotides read TGTGCCAGTAGTAAGACGGGAGGGGAGACCCAGTACTTC. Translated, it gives CASSKTGGETQYF.

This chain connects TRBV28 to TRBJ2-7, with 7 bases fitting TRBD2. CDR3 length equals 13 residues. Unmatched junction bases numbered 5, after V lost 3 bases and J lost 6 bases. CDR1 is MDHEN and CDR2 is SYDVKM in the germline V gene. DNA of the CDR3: TGTGCCAGCAGTTTGGCGGGAGTAGGCGAGCAGTACTTC. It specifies CASSLAGVGEQYF.

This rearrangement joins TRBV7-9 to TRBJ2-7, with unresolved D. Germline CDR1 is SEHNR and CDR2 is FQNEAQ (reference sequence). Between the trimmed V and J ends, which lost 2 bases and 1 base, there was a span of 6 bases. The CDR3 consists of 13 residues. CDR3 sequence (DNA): TGTGCCAGCAGCTTATCTCAGTCCTACGAGCAGTACTTC. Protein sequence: CASSLSQSYEQYF.

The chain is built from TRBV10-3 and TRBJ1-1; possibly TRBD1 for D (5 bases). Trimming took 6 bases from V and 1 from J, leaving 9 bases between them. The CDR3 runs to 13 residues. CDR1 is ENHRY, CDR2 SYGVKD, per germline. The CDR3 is CAIRPTGNTEAFF. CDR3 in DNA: TGTGCCATCAGGCCTACAGGGAACACTGAAGCTTTCTTT.

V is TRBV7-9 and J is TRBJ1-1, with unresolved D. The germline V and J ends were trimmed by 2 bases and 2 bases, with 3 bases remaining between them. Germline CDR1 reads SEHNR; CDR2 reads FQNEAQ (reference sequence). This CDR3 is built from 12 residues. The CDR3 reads CASSLINTEAFF. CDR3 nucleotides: TGTGCCAGCAGCTTAATAAACACTGAAGCTTTCTTT.

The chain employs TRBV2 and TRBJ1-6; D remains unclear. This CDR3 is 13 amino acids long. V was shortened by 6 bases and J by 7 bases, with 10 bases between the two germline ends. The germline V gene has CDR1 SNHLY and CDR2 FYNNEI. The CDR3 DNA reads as TGTGCCAGCAGCCTACTTGAAAATTCACCCCTCCACTTT. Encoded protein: CASSLLENSPLHF.

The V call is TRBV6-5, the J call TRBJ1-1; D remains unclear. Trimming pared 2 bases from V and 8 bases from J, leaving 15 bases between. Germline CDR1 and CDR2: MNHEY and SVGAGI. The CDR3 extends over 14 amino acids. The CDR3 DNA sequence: TGTGCCAGCAGTTACGGCAGGTTGTCATCGGAAGCTTTCTTT. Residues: CASSYGRLSSEAFF.

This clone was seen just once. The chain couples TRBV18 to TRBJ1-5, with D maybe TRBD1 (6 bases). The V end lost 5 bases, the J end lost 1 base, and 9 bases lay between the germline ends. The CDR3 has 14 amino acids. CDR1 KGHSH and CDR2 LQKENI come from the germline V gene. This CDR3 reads CASSTQGSNQPQHF. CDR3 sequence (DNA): TGTGCCAGCTCAACTCAGGGGAGCAATCAGCCCCAGCATTTT.

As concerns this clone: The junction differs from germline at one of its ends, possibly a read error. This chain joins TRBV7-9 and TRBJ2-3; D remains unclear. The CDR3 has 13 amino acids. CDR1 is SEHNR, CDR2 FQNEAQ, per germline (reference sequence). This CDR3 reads CSSSLHNTDTQYF. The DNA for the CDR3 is TGTTCCAGCAGCTTACACAACACAGATACGCAGTATTTT.

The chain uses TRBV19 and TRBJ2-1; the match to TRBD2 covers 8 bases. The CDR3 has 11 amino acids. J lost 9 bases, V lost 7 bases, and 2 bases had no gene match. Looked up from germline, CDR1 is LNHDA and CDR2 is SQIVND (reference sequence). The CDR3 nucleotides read TGTGCCAGTACTGCGGGGGGTGAGCAGTTCTTC. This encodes CASTAGGEQFF.

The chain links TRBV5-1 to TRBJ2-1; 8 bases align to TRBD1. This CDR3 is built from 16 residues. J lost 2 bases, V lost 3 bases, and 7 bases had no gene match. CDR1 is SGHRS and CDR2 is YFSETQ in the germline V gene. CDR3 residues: CASSSGTGGPYNEQFF. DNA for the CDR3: TGCGCCAGCAGCTCCGGGACAGGAGGCCCCTACAATGAGCAGTTCTTC.

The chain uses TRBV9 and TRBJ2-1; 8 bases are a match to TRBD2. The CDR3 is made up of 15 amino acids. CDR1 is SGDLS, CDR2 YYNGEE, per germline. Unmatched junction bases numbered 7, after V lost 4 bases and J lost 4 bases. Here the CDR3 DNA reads TGTGCCAGCAGCTCCACTAGCGGCTTGTACAATGAGCAGTTCTTC. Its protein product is CASSSTSGLYNEQFF.

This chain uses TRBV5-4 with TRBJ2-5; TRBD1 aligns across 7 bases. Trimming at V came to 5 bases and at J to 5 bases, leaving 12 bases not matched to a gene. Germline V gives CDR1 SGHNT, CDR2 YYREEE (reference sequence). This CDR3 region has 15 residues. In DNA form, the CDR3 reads TGTGCCAGCAGTAAACAATTGGACAGGTGGGAGACCCAGTACTTC. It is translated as CASSKQLDRWETQYF.

CDR3: CASSLPSTGIIGGAFF. In DNA, the CDR3 is TGTGCCAGCAGTTTGCCCTCGACAGGGATCATAGGCGGGGCTTTCTTT. V gene TRBV28 combines with J gene TRBJ1-1; TRBD1 matches at 7 bases. Germline V lookup: CDR1 MDHEN, CDR2 SYDVKM. The CDR3 loop spans 16 amino acids. Germline trimming cut 3 bases from V and 11 bases from J; bases unmatched to any gene: 18.

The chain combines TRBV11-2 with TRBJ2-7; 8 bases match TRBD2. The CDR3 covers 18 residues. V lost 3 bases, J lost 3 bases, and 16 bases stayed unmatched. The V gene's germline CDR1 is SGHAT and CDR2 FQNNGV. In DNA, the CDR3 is TGTGCCAGCAGCTTTGGGATTAGCGGGATGGGATTCAACTACGAGCAGTACTTC. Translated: CASSFGISGMGFNYEQYF.

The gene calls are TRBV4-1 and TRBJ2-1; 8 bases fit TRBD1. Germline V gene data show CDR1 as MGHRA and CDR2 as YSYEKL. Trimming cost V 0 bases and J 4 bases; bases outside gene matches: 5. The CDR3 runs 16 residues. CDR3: CASSQDAGQGYNEQFF. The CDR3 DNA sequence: TGCGCCAGCAGCCAAGATGCCGGACAGGGTTACAATGAGCAGTTCTTC.

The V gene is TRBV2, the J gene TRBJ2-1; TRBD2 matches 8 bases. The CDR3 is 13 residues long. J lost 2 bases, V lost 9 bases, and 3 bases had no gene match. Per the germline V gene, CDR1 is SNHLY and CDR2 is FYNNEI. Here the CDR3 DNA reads TGTGCCAGTCGGACTAGCACCTACAATGAGCAGTTCTTC. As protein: CASRTSTYNEQFF.

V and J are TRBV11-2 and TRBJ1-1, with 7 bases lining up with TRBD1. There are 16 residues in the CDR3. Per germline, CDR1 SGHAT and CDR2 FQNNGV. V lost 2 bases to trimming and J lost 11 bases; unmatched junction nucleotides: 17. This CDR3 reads CASSLMNLGTAQSAFF. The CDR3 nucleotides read TGTGCCAGCAGCTTAATGAACCTCGGGACAGCCCAGTCTGCTTTCTTT.

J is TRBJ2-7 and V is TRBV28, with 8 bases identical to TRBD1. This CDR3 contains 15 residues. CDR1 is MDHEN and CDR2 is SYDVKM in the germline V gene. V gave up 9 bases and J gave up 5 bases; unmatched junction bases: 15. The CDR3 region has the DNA TGTGCCAGTTGCTGGGTCGGACAGGGTTTTCACGAGCAGTACTTC. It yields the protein CASCWVGQGFHEQYF.

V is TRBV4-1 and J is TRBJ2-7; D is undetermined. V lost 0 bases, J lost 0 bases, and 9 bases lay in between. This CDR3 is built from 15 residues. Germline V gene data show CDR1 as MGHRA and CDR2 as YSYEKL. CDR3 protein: CASSQDPTLSYEQYF. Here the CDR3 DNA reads TGCGCCAGCAGCCAAGATCCGACACTCTCCTACGAGCAGTACTTC.

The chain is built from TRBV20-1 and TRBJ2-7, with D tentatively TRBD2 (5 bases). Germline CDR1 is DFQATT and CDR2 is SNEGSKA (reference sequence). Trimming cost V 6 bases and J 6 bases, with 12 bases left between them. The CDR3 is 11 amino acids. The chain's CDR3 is CSALARGEQYF. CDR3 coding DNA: TGCAGTGCCCTAGCACGCGGCGAGCAGTACTTC.

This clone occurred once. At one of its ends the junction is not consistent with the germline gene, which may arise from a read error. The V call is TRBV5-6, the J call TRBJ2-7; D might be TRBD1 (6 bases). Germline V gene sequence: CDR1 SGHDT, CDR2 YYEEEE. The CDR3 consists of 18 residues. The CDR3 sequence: CASYKIGAAEGVSDEQYF. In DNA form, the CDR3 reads TGTGCCAGCTACAAAATAGGAGCGGCCGAGGGGGTCTCCGACGAGCAGTACTTC.